This is a list of T cell receptor beta chains from one sample in a study of blood T cell repertoires in COVID-19. Measured with immunoSEQ multiplex PCR; TCRdb has only the in-frame clones, and not every one. The sample has over 250,000 clones; roughly nine tenths are singletons. Sample: PBMCs or T cells enriched from blood (not recorded which). The source is a woman aged 55-70 years who had recovered from COVID-19. The CDR3 runs from the conserved cysteine through the conserved F or W. A D gene is named only where the DNA matches it firmly. Clone sizes are given selectively: once, few, many, or a class where the clone is expanded.

d_gene,abundance,v_gene,j_gene,CDR3nt,CDR3aa
-,-,TRBV28,TRBJ1-2,TGTGCCAGCAGTTTATTGCCCCAGGCCTATGGCTACACCTTC,CASSLLPQAYGYTF
-,-,TRBV7-9,TRBJ1-1,TGTGCCAGCAGCCGGGTCTTCGCGCACACTGAAGCTTTCTTT,CASSRVFAHTEAFF
TRBD1,-,TRBV6-5,TRBJ1-2,TGTGCCAGCAGTTTCCACAGGGGGATAGACTATGGCTACACCTTC,CASSFHRGIDYGYTF
TRBD2,-,TRBV2,TRBJ2-2,TGTGCCAGCACTGGGGAGGGCACCGGGGAGCTGTTTTTT,CASTGEGTGELFF
-,-,TRBV9,TRBJ1-4,TGTGCCAGCAGTCCCGGGACACGGATAGTTAATGAAAAACTGTTTTTT,CASSPGTRIVNEKLFF
TRBD1,-,TRBV27,TRBJ1-5,TGTGCCAGCAGTTTATCTGGGACAGGGGTTCAGCCCCAGCATTTT,CASSLSGTGVQPQHF
-,-,TRBV10-3,TRBJ1-1,TGTGCCATCCGACCCGGTGGAGGCGGCACTGAAGCTTTCTTT,CAIRPGGGGTEAFF
TRBD1,-,TRBV18,TRBJ1-3,TGTGCCAGCTCATCCGCCGGGACAGGGGCTGGCAACACCATATATTTT,CASSSAGTGAGNTIYF
-,-,TRBV6-5,TRBJ1-2,TGTGCCAGCATGCGGGCGGGGGGCTACACCTTC,CASMRAGGYTF
TRBD1,-,TRBV10-3,TRBJ2-7,TGTGCCGCCCTGGACAGGGACCACGAGCAGTACTTC,CAALDRDHEQYF
TRBD2,-,TRBV19,TRBJ2-2,TGTGCCAGTAGTGGACGGGGAGGGAGCCGGGAGCTGTTTTTT,CASSGRGGSRELFF
-,-,TRBV6-2/TRBV6-3,TRBJ1-5,TGTGCCAGCAGTACGCGGGGCGACCATCAGCCCCAGCATTTT,CASSTRGDHQPQHF
TRBD2,-,TRBV7-3,TRBJ2-1,TGTGCCAGCAGCTTAACAGCGGGAGGCTCCTACAATGAGCAGTTCTTC,CASSLTAGGSYNEQFF
TRBD2,few,TRBV6-6,TRBJ2-1,TGTGCCAGCAGTTACTCTCTAGCGGGAGTAAATGAGCAGTTCTTC,CASSYSLAGVNEQFF
TRBD1,few,TRBV5-1,TRBJ2-7,TGCGCCAGCAGCTTGGGCCGGACAGGTCCTAACTACGAGCAGTACTTC,CASSLGRTGPNYEQYF
TRBD1,-,TRBV7-6,TRBJ2-2,TGTGCCAGCAGCTTAGCGCTCAGGGGGAGTCATACCGGGGAGCTGTTTTTT,CASSLALRGSHTGELFF
-,-,TRBV7-3,TRBJ1-4,TGTGCCAGCAGTCGGGACGGGAGTAATGAAAAACTGTTTTTT,CASSRDGSNEKLFF
-,-,TRBV15,TRBJ1-5,TGTGCCACCAGCAAGGGGGGGGAGGGGCCTAATCAGCCCCAGCATTTT,CATSKGGEGPNQPQHF
TRBD1,-,TRBV7-9,TRBJ2-7,TGTGCCAGCAGCGTCCGGGACAGGTACTACGAGCAGTACTTC,CASSVRDRYYEQYF
TRBD2,once,TRBV5-4,TRBJ2-1,TGTGCCAGCAGGGATTCTAGCGGGAGTTCTACCAAGCAGTTCTTC,CASRDSSGSSTKQFF
-,once,TRBV13,TRBJ1-3,TGTGCCAGCAGCTTAGAAAATGAACAGGGCATCTCTGGAAACACCATATATTTT,CASSLENEQGISGNTIYF
-,-,TRBV11-2,TRBJ1-6,TGTGCCAGCAGCTTAGAGGCCGACAGCTCCTATAATTCACCCCTCCACTTT,CASSLEADSSYNSPLHF
TRBD1,few,TRBV28,TRBJ1-2,TGTGCCAGCAGTCCACTCAGGGGGGTTGGGTATGGCTACACCTTC,CASSPLRGVGYGYTF
-,-,TRBV6-5,TRBJ2-2,TGTGCCAGCAGTTATTCGACAGGAAACACCGGGGAGCTGTTTTTT,CASSYSTGNTGELFF
TRBD1,-,TRBV19,TRBJ1-1,TGTGCCAGCCCTCAGGGGGCACACACTGAAGCTTTCTTT,CASPQGAHTEAFF
TRBD2,few,TRBV7-2,TRBJ2-3,TGTGCCAGCAGCTGGACTAGCGCAGGGGATACGCAGTATTTT,CASSWTSAGDTQYF
-,-,TRBV5-8,TRBJ2-1,TGTGCCAGCAGCTCGGCCATAGCGTTACCTTCCTACAATGAGCAGTTCTTC,CASSSAIALPSYNEQFF
-,-,TRBV28,TRBJ1-2,TGTGCCAGCAGTTTGGGGAGGGATGTCTATGGCTACACCTTC,CASSLGRDVYGYTF
-,-,TRBV30,TRBJ1-1,TGTGCCTGGAGTGGGGCAGGGGTAAGGAACACTGAAGCTTTCTTT,CAWSGAGVRNTEAFF
-,-,TRBV4-1,TRBJ2-2,TGCGCCAGCAGCCGTAGCCGGGTCCCTGGGAACACCGGGGAGCTGTTTTTT,CASSRSRVPGNTGELFF